What follows are 10 T cell receptor beta chains derived from one specimen sequenced in a study of blood T cells in healthy people across ages. Primed by a sample-barcoded 5' primer and a J-beta primer mix, a second PCR proceeded for about 7 to 11 cycles. TCRdb reprocessed the 5' RACE reads via MiXCR and lists one record per CDR3 protein. The sample holds around 1.7 million distinct CDR3 sequences, over 25% seen once. Sequencing used blood. The receptors originated from a woman aged 25 to 39 in good health.

At least ten counts were recorded for this clonotype. The chain has TRBV4-2 and TRBJ2-7; 10 nucleotides match TRBD2. The CDR3 is 16 residues long. In germline, CDR1 is LGHNA, CDR2 YNFKEQ. The trim removed 4 bases at V and 7 bases at J, leaving 13 bases unmatched. In nucleotides, the CDR3 is TGTGCCAGCAGCCCCTTGGGTGTAGCGGGAGGTCTGGAGCAGTACTTC. The encoded protein is CASSPLGVAGGLEQYF.

The V call is TRBV10-1, the J call TRBJ1-5; no clear D. The CDR3 contains 13 residues. V lost 6 bases, J lost 4 bases, and 10 bases lay in between. Germline V gene data show CDR1 as WNHNN and CDR2 as SYGVQD (reference sequence). This chain's CDR3 is CASSENLNQPQHF. The CDR3 DNA is TGCGCCAGCAGCGAAAACTTAAATCAGCCCCAGCATTTT.

This clonotype came up many times. This chain uses TRBV10-3 with TRBJ2-5; 8 positions match TRBD1. The V segment lost 7 bases and the J segment 5 bases; nucleotides outside the gene matches: 3. CDR1 is ENHRY, CDR2 SYGVKD, per germline. The CDR3 totals 12 residues. The CDR3 DNA reads as TGTGCCATCAAGGACAGGGCGGAGACCCAGTACTTC. This gives the protein CAIKDRAETQYF.

The V call is TRBV24-1, the J call TRBJ2-2; D gene unclear. Germline V gives CDR1 KGHDR, CDR2 SFDVKD. V lost 9 bases and J lost 6, with 10 bases in between. CDR3 length: 12 residues. DNA for the CDR3: TGTGCCACCGCGGCGGAGCCCGGGGAGCTGTTTTTT. Translated: CATAAEPGELFF.

A note on this clonotype: Without the conserved terminal phenylalanine or tryptophan, this CDR3 likely stems from a read error. The CDR3 sequence is CASSSELPRGDTQYL. CDR3 in DNA: TGTGCCAGCAGCTCGGAGCTACCCAGGGGAGATACGCAGTATTTG. The V gene is TRBV7-9, the J gene TRBJ2-3; D possibly corresponds to TRBD1 (6 bases). From germline, CDR1 is SEHNR and CDR2 FQNEAQ (reference sequence). V was shortened by 4 bases and J by 5 bases, with 16 bases between the two germline ends. The CDR3 totals 15 residues.

The J gene is TRBJ1-2, the V gene TRBV4-3, with D unclear. CDR1 and CDR2 (germline): LGHNA, YSLEER. V lost 4 bases and J lost 8, with 14 bases in between. CDR3 length: 13 residues. CDR3 in DNA: TGCGCCAGCAGCCCGCTCGGGGTGGAGGGCTACACCTTC. It specifies CASSPLGVEGYTF.

J is TRBJ2-3 and V is TRBV7-2; no clear D gene. Trimming stripped 1 base from V and 4 bases from J, with 9 bases between. There are 14 residues in the CDR3. Germline CDR1 is SGHTA and CDR2 is FQGNSA. The CDR3 nucleotides are TGTGCCAGCAGCTTAGGTGGGTTCCCAGATACGCAGTATTTT. This codes for CASSLGGFPDTQYF.

On this clonotype: The junction departs from germline at one end; a sequencing error may be responsible. This chain connects TRBV16 to TRBJ1-2, with D unresolved. Looked up from germline, CDR1 is KGHSY and CDR2 is FQNENV. CDR3 length: 15 residues. CDR3 DNA sequence: TGTGCCTGCAGCCAATCGAGAGGGTACAACTATGGCTACACCTTC. It codes for CACSQSRGYNYGYTF.

This chain joins TRBV2 and TRBJ2-5; perhaps TRBD2 as D (5 bases). Trimming left V 5 bases short and J 7 bases short, with 14 bases between. CDR1 and CDR2 from the germline V gene are SNHLY and FYNNEI. CDR3 length: 13 amino acids. CDR3 sequence (DNA): TGTGCCAGCAGTCGTACTAGTCCGGGGACCCAGTACTTC. Protein sequence: CASSRTSPGTQYF.

This clonotype was found many times. The chain employs TRBV6-1 and TRBJ2-7, with D possibly being TRBD1 or TRBD2 (5 bases each). The length of the CDR3 is 12 residues. Per the germline V gene, CDR1 is MNHNS and CDR2 is SASEGT. Trimming shortened V by 8 bases and J by 5 bases, and 13 bases separated the two germline ends. In DNA form, the CDR3 reads TGTGCCAGCGTCCCAAGAGGGGACGAGCAGTACTTC. Residues: CASVPRGDEQYF.